This T cell receptor (beta chain) was retrieved from a study of blood T cells in healthy people across ages. General observations from the study: A roughly linear age-dependent decrease characterized TCR beta diversity per million T cells.

The CDR3 is made up of 13 amino acids. Germline V lookup: CDR1 SEHNR, CDR2 FQNEAQ (reference sequence). The V end lost 3 bases, the J end lost 7 bases, and 10 bases lay between the germline ends. Together with a sample-barcoded 5' primer, a J-beta primer mix was included in a second PCR lasting roughly 7 to 11 cycles. TCRdb re-called the 5' RACE reads with MiXCR, one entry per CDR3 protein. Here the sample spans some 710,000 distinct CDR3 sequences, about a fifth being singletons. Only a few counts were recorded for this clonotype. The antigen is not known. Specimen: blood. The chain employs TRBV7-9 and TRBJ2-1, with a tentative D call TRBD2 (6 bases). This receptor was identified in a man in his sixties or seventies in good health. CDR3 region: CASSLDRENEQFF. CDR3 in DNA: TGTGCCAGCAGCTTGGACCGGGAGAATGAGCAGTTCTTC.